This T cell receptor (beta chain) stems from a study of shared clonotypes between healthy human individuals. General observations from the study: Sequencing of the sorted subsets was shown by rarefaction to be incomplete despite large depth.

Profiling relied on immunoSEQ multiplex PCR, and the TCRdb table lists in-frame clones only, not all of them. The repertoire holds about 1.5 million clones, with nearly 99% as singletons. The CDR3 is 17 residues long. V trimming: 0 bases; J trimming: 5 bases; junction bases outside the gene matches: 10. Germline assignment: CDR1 SGDLS and CDR2 YYNGEE. Note on this clone: Its target is not known.

This receptor was taken from a man between 25 and 39 years old in good health. The sequenced material came from naive CD4+ T cells sorted from blood. The subset is: CD45RA+ positively selected. The V gene is TRBV9, the J gene TRBJ2-1, with 8 bases aligning to TRBD1. The CDR3 here is CASSVGARTGLNNEQFF. The CDR3 bases are TGTGCCAGCAGCGTAGGGGCACGGACAGGGCTGAACAATGAGCAGTTCTTC.